The 21 T cell receptor beta chains below were found in one sample sequenced in a study of identical twins (dated by TCRdb to about 2016). The library was built by means of 5' RACE. The instrument given in TCRdb is Illumina HiSeq 2000. The public reads were reanalyzed by TCRdb: fastp trimming at Q25, MiXCR alignment, in-frame beta chains only. All rows with the same CDR3 protein become a single entry with the most common DNA and genes. This sample comprises 550,000 to 800,000 distinct CDR3 sequences, just over 7% of them detected only once. The ten largest clones capture around 1.6% of the sample. These data were also reused for a study on yellow fever vaccine responses in identical twins.

The specimen sequenced was PBMCs. These TCRs come from a woman aged 18-29 years in good health.

This clonotype was seen at least ten times. The chain couples TRBV6-8 to TRBJ2-2; D ambiguous. Germline V CDR1 and CDR2: MNHGY, SAAAGT. Trimming took 5 bases from V and 4 from J, leaving 8 bases between them. This CDR3 comprises 13 residues. The CDR3 region has the DNA TGTGCCAGCAGTCCTTCGGGCACCGGGGAGCTGTTTTTT. Its translation: CASSPSGTGELFF.

The chain employs TRBV12-3 or TRBV12-4 and TRBJ2-1; 14 positions match TRBD2. The CDR3 is 15 residues long. V dropped 2 bases and J dropped 8; count of bases not matched to a gene: 2. The CDR3 DNA reads TGTGCCAGCAGTTTATTGGGACTAGCGGGAGATGAGCAGTTCTTC. It codes for CASSLLGLAGDEQFF.

This clonotype has a count of ten or more. The rearrangement links TRBV20-1 to TRBJ2-5; tentative D call: TRBD1 (6 bases). CDR3 length: 13 amino acids. CDR1 is DFQATT, CDR2 SNEGSKA, per germline (reference sequence). Trimming took 3 bases from V and 1 from J, leaving 9 bases between them. The CDR3 sequence: CSARGATQETQYF. For the CDR3, the DNA is TGCAGTGCTAGGGGGGCGACCCAAGAGACCCAGTACTTC.

This rearrangement joins TRBV4-1 to TRBJ2-1, with 11 bases aligning to TRBD2. Germline CDR1 MGHRA, CDR2 YSYEKL. CDR3 length equals 17 residues. The junction had 2 bases not matched to a gene; V was cut back by 1 base and J by 0 bases. CDR3 in DNA: TGCGCCAGCAGCCAAGTCACTAGCGGGAGCTCCTACAATGAGCAGTTCTTC. It yields the protein CASSQVTSGSSYNEQFF.

This clonotype was recorded a few times. The chain has TRBV11-2 and TRBJ2-5; TRBD2 might be the D (7 bases). V lost 5 bases and J lost 5, with 21 bases in between. Germline CDR1 reads SGHAT; CDR2 reads FQNNGV. CDR3 length: 16 amino acids. This CDR3 reads CASSVQSRGGGETQYF. In DNA, the CDR3 is TGTGCCAGCAGCGTACAATCTAGGGGAGGGGGGGAGACCCAGTACTTC.

The chain joins TRBV28 to TRBJ1-2; TRBD1 agrees at 9 bases. The CDR3 spans 13 residues. J gave up 8 bases and V 6 bases, and 7 bases lay outside the gene matches. CDR1 is MDHEN, CDR2 SYDVKM, per germline. The CDR3: CASSWGDRVGYTF. CDR3 bases: TGTGCCAGCAGCTGGGGGGACAGGGTCGGCTACACCTTC.

The rearrangement uses TRBV7-9 and TRBJ2-2, with 12 bases matching TRBD2. From germline, CDR1 is SEHNR and CDR2 FQNEAQ (reference sequence). CDR3 length: 15 amino acids. V gave up 10 bases and J gave up 2 bases; unmatched junction bases: 5. The CDR3 sequence is CATTSGGLNTGELFF. In DNA form, the CDR3 reads TGTGCCACCACTAGCGGGGGGCTAAACACCGGGGAGCTGTTTTTT.

This clonotype was counted a few times. The V call is TRBV10-1, the J call TRBJ2-2; weak D call: TRBD2 (6 bases). The CDR3 has 14 residues. The V gene lost 6 bases and the J gene lost 4 bases, with 12 bases spanning the gap. From germline, CDR1 is WNHNN and CDR2 SYGVQD (reference sequence). CDR3 protein: CASRQGEVTGELFF. The CDR3 bases are TGCGCCAGCAGACAAGGGGAGGTCACCGGGGAGCTGTTTTTT.

V and J are TRBV6-1 and TRBJ1-4; tentatively, D is TRBD1 (5 bases). Germline CDR1 and CDR2: MNHNS and SASEGT. V was trimmed by 6 bases and J by 3 bases, leaving 14 bases between them. There are 15 residues in the CDR3. The CDR3 DNA reads as TGTGCCAGCAGCAACGGGGGGGTGGCTAATGAAAAACTGTTTTTT. This translates into CASSNGGVANEKLFF.

This chain connects TRBV2 to TRBJ1-2; D is ambiguous. Between the trimmed V and J ends, which lost 8 bases and 4 bases, there was a span of 14 bases. The CDR3 is 13 amino acids. Germline lookup yields CDR1 SNHLY and CDR2 FYNNEI. In DNA, the CDR3 is TGTGCCAGCGCCAGTAGAACCCTCTATGGCTACACCTTC. It is translated as CASASRTLYGYTF.

The chain links TRBV14 to TRBJ2-5, with no clear D. V lost 4 bases to trimming and J lost 0 bases, with 6 bases between them. Germline-derived CDR1 and CDR2 are SGHDN and FVKESK. The CDR3 has 13 amino acids. CDR3 residues: CASSRQYQETQYF. For the CDR3, the DNA is TGTGCCAGCAGCCGCCAGTACCAAGAGACCCAGTACTTC.

This clonotype was picked up a small number of times. The rearrangement uses TRBV6-2 or TRBV6-3 and TRBJ2-6; D ambiguous. Germline loops: CDR1 MNHEY, CDR2 SVGEGT. CDR3 length: 15 residues. V lost 5 bases, J lost 2 bases, and 10 bases lay in between. CDR3 region: CASSARYAGANVLTF. Here the CDR3 DNA reads TGTGCCAGCAGTGCAAGATATGCTGGGGCCAACGTCCTGACTTTC.

This clonotype has more than one count but fewer than ten. The chain recombines TRBV5-5 with TRBJ2-7, with D perhaps assigned TRBD1 or TRBD2 (6 bases each). Germline CDR1 SGHKS, CDR2 YYEKEE (reference sequence). The CDR3 runs 14 residues. V dropped 4 bases and J dropped 3 bases, with 14 bases sitting between them. DNA of the CDR3: TGTGCCAGCAGCCCTGAGGGGGGTATCTACGAGCAGTACTTC. The encoded protein is CASSPEGGIYEQYF.

The rearrangement uses TRBV4-1 and TRBJ2-7; D may be TRBD2 (6 bases). CDR3 size: 17 residues. Trimming pared 0 bases from V and 3 bases from J, leaving 18 bases between. The V gene's germline CDR1 is MGHRA and CDR2 YSYEKL. CDR3 sequence (DNA): TGCGCCAGCAGCCAAGATCGCGGCCCAGGCGGGATCTACGAGCAGTACTTC. It specifies CASSQDRGPGGIYEQYF.

The rearrangement joins TRBV3-1 to TRBJ2-7; possibly TRBD1 for D (6 bases). The V end was cut by 1 base, the J end by 2 bases, with 12 bases between. Germline V gene data show CDR1 as LGHDT and CDR2 as YNNKEL (reference sequence). This CDR3 is 15 amino acids long. As DNA, the CDR3 is TGTGCCAGCAGCCAAGGGGCAGGGACAACCTACGAGCAGTACGTC. It specifies CASSQGAGTTYEQYV.

This clonotype was counted between two and nine times. The V and J genes are TRBV20-1 and TRBJ1-6; D uncertain. The CDR3 is 12 amino acids. The V and J ends lost 0 bases and 12 bases respectively, with 9 bases between them. Looked up from germline, CDR1 is DFQATT and CDR2 is SNEGSKA (reference sequence). CDR3: CSARENVKPLHF. In DNA form, the CDR3 reads TGCAGTGCTAGAGAAAACGTGAAACCCCTCCACTTT.

The chain couples TRBV6-1 to TRBJ2-2; D is undetermined. The germline V gene encodes CDR1 MNHNS and CDR2 SASEGT. The CDR3 extends over 17 amino acids. Trimming cost V 3 bases and J 4 bases, with 18 bases left between them. This CDR3 reads CASSDSIGFSGTGELFF. CDR3 sequence (DNA): TGTGCCAGCAGTGACAGTATAGGCTTCAGTGGCACCGGGGAGCTGTTTTTT.

This clonotype was seen at least ten times. This chain links TRBV12-3 or TRBV12-4 with TRBJ1-1, with unresolved D. The V gene lost 1 base and the J gene lost 0 bases, with 6 bases spanning the gap. This CDR3 contains 14 residues. The CDR3 region is CASSLEVLNTEAFF. CDR3 bases: TGTGCCAGCAGTTTAGAGGTCTTGAACACTGAAGCTTTCTTT.

The chain carries TRBV12-3 or TRBV12-4 and TRBJ2-1; TRBD2 aligns across 9 bases. J gave up 5 bases and V 3 bases, and 8 bases lay outside the gene matches. The CDR3 consists of 16 residues. CDR3 sequence: CASSFLRGGFHNEQFF. In DNA form, the CDR3 reads TGTGCCAGCAGTTTTTTGCGGGGGGGCTTCCACAATGAGCAGTTCTTC.

The chain links TRBV4-1 to TRBJ2-5; 9 bases are shared with TRBD2. CDR3 length: 15 amino acids. The V and J ends lost 4 bases and 4 bases, in that order; junction bases with no gene match: 7. CDR1 is MGHRA, CDR2 YSYEKL, per germline. CDR3 in amino acids: CASSRLGLALETQYF. For the CDR3, the DNA is TGCGCCAGCAGCCGCCTAGGACTAGCGTTAGAGACCCAGTACTTC.

Ten or more counts support this clonotype. The rearrangement uses TRBV5-1 and TRBJ1-1, with D tentatively TRBD1 (6 bases). The V gene lost 1 base and the J gene lost 2 bases, with 18 bases spanning the gap. From germline, CDR1 is SGHRS and CDR2 YFSETQ. This CDR3 region has 17 residues. This chain's CDR3 is CASSLIPQGGGNTEAFF. CDR3 bases: TGCGCCAGCAGCTTGATCCCACAAGGAGGGGGTAACACTGAAGCTTTCTTT.